This T cell receptor (beta chain) was recovered during a study of T cell changes during pregnancy in multiple sclerosis. CDR3 size: 12 residues. V was pared by 7 bases and J by 4 bases, with 10 bases between. Germline loops: CDR1 LNHDA, CDR2 SQIVND (reference sequence). Assay used: immunoSEQ multiplex PCR; TCRdb lists only in-frame clones, some missing. The sample consists of roughly 65,000 clones, about 90% of them appearing once. This TCR was recovered from a female donor in good health, enrolled as a control in a pregnancy study. The material sequenced was peripheral blood, taken in the third trimester of pregnancy. This chain uses TRBV19 with TRBJ1-2; D possibly corresponds to TRBD1 (6 bases). The CDR3 DNA reads as TGTGCCAGTACCGACAGGACCTATGGCTACACCTTC. Translated, it gives CASTDRTYGYTF.